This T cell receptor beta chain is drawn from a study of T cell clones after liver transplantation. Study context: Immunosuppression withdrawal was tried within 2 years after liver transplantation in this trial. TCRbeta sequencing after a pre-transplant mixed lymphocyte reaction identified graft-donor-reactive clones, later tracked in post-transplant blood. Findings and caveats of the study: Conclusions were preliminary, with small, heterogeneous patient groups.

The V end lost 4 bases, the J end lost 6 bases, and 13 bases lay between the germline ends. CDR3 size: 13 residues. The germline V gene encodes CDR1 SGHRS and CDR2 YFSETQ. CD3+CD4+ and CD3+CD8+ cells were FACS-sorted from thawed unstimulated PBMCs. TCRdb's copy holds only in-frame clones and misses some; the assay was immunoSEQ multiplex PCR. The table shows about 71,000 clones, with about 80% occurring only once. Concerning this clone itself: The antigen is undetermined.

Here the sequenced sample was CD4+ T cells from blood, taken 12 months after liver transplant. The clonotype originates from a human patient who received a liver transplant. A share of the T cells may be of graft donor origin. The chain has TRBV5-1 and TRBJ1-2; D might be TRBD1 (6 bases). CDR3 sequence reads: CASSPYRDDGYTF. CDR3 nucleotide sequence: TGCGCCAGCAGCCCGTACAGGGACGATGGCTACACCTTC. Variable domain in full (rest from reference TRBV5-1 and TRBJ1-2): KAGVTQTPRYLIKTRGQQVTLSCSPISGHRSVSWYQQTPGQGLQFLFEYFSETQRNKGNFPGRFSGRQFSNSRSEMNVSTLELGDSALYLCASSPYRDDGYTFGSGTRLTVV.